This is a list of T cell receptor beta chains from one sample in a study of blood T cell repertoires in COVID-19. Libraries were prepared by immunoSEQ multiplex PCR; TCRdb keeps only in-frame clonotypes and omits some of them. The data contain 210,000 or so clones, 87% of them singletons. Sequenced material: peripheral blood. The receptors were sampled from a man between 40 and 49 years old with active or convalescent COVID-19. Both conserved end residues are part of each CDR3. D genes are given only for firm matches. Rows may omit the clone size; those that give it use once, few, many or a size class.

v_gene,j_gene,abundance,d_gene,CDR3nt,CDR3aa
TRBV5-1,TRBJ2-1,NA,TRBD2,TGCGCCAGCAGCTTGGCCCTCGCGGGAGGCAATGAGCAGTTCTTC,CASSLALAGGNEQFF
TRBV25-1,TRBJ1-1,NA,NA,TGTGCCAGCAGTGAAAATTACAGGAGTGAAGCTTTCTTT,CASSENYRSEAFF
TRBV9,TRBJ1-5,NA,TRBD1,TGTGCCAGCAGCCCCGGGACAGGGCGGGAAGATCAGCCCCAGCATTTT,CASSPGTGREDQPQHF
TRBV5-4,TRBJ1-1,few,NA,TGTGCCAGCAGACTGGACATGAACACTGAAGCTTTCTTT,CASRLDMNTEAFF
TRBV28,TRBJ1-2,NA,NA,TGTGCCAGCAGCTCATCGGGGGAGGGTGGCTACACCTTC,CASSSSGEGGYTF
TRBV3-1/TRBV3-2,TRBJ1-1,NA,NA,TGTGCCAGCAGCCAAGATCGACACGGCACTGAAGCTTTCTTT,CASSQDRHGTEAFF
TRBV9,TRBJ1-2,once,TRBD1,TGTGCCAGCAGCGGAGGGACAGGGGGCTACCAAGACTACTATGGCTACACCTTC,CASSGGTGGYQDYYGYTF
TRBV25-1,TRBJ2-2,NA,NA,TGTGCCAGCAGACATTACACCGGGGAGCTGTTTTTT,CASRHYTGELFF
TRBV29-1,TRBJ1-1,once,TRBD1,TGCAGCGCCGTCGACAGGGGCACTGAAGCTTTCTTT,CSAVDRGTEAFF
TRBV27,TRBJ1-3,NA,NA,TGTGCCAGCAGTTTAACAGGGATCAGAGGAGACACCATATATTTT,CASSLTGIRGDTIYF
TRBV9,TRBJ2-5,NA,NA,TGTGCCGGCTCTAGCACACCCCGGGAGACCCAGTACTTC,CAGSSTPRETQYF
TRBV3-1/TRBV3-2,TRBJ2-1,once,NA,TGTGCCAGCAGCCCCATAGCGGTTAGCTCCTACAATGAGCAGTTCTTC,CASSPIAVSSYNEQFF
TRBV28,TRBJ1-4,NA,NA,TGTGCCAGCAGTTTAGGAGGGGCGGGAACTAATGAAAAACTGTTTTTT,CASSLGGAGTNEKLFF
TRBV5-6,TRBJ2-7,NA,NA,TGTGCCAGCAGCACACGGACAGCCATAGAGCAGTACTTC,CASSTRTAIEQYF
TRBV28,TRBJ1-2,NA,TRBD1,TGTGCCAGCAGTGCCACAGGGGAAAGAGGCTACACCTTC,CASSATGERGYTF
TRBV11-2,TRBJ2-7,NA,TRBD1,TGTGCCAGCAGCACCGGACAGGGATACTACGAGCAGTACTTC,CASSTGQGYYEQYF
TRBV15,TRBJ1-4,few,NA,TGTGCCACCAGCAGGGAGGCAGGGGTAGAAAAACTGTTTTTT,CATSREAGVEKLFF
TRBV19,TRBJ2-3,NA,TRBD2,TGTGCCAGTACCCTGACTAGCGGGAGAACTACAGATACGCAGTATTTT,CASTLTSGRTTDTQYF
TRBV28,TRBJ2-1,once,NA,TGTGCCAGCAGTTTTCAGGGGAACAATGAGCAGTTCTTC,CASSFQGNNEQFF
TRBV9,TRBJ1-1,NA,TRBD1,TGTGCCAGCAGCGTAGAGGGGGCGAACACTGAAGCTTTCTTT,CASSVEGANTEAFF
TRBV21-1,TRBJ1-4,once,NA,TGTGCCAGCTTCCGACAGGGGGCGCGGGAAAAACTGTTTTTT,CASFRQGAREKLFF
TRBV28,TRBJ2-7,once,NA,TGTGCCAGCAGTATCGGACAGAGGGGGTACGAGCAGTACTTC,CASSIGQRGYEQYF
TRBV30,TRBJ1-1,NA,NA,TGTGCCTGGAGTGTGGCGGTGAACACTGAAGCTTTCTTT,CAWSVAVNTEAFF
TRBV7-8,TRBJ2-1,NA,TRBD1,TGTGCCAGCAGCTTATGGGAACAGGGGAATGGCAATGAGCAGTTCTTC,CASSLWEQGNGNEQFF
TRBV27,TRBJ2-3,once,NA,TGTGCCAGCAGTGGACAGATTAGCACAGATACGCAGTATTTT,CASSGQISTDTQYF
TRBV9,TRBJ2-7,NA,NA,TGTGCCAGCAGCGTAGATGGTCGTCGGGACGAGCAGTACTTC,CASSVDGRRDEQYF
TRBV10-3,TRBJ1-1,NA,TRBD1,TGTGCCCATACCCCCACAGGGGCGAACACTGAAGCTTTCTTT,CAHTPTGANTEAFF
TRBV7-6,TRBJ2-7,NA,TRBD2,TGTGCCAGCAGCCTAGGACTAGCGGGAGGGCCGAGTGAGCAGTACTTC,CASSLGLAGGPSEQYF
TRBV12-2,TRBJ2-3,NA,NA,TGTGCAAGTCGCTTAGGTCTAGCGGGGCTCTACACAGATACGCAGTATTTT,CASRLGLAGLYTDTQYF
TRBV7-9,TRBJ2-5,NA,TRBD2,TGTGCCAGCAGCCTGGGGACTAGCGGGGGGGCCGAGGAGACCCAGTACTTC,CASSLGTSGGAEETQYF
TRBV5-1,TRBJ2-7,NA,TRBD2,TGCGCCAGCAGCTCCACTAGCGGGAGCTACGAGCAGTACTTC,CASSSTSGSYEQYF
TRBV2,TRBJ1-4,NA,NA,TGTGCCAGCCTACTCCTCGGGGGGGTTTCTGAAAAACTGTTTTTT,CASLLLGGVSEKLFF
TRBV10-1,TRBJ2-1,few,TRBD2,TGCGCCAGCAGTGAGTCAAGGGGGACTAGCAGGGGGCAGTTCTTC,CASSESRGTSRGQFF
TRBV10-2,TRBJ1-1,NA,TRBD1,TGCGCCAGCAGTGAGTCTCGATGGGGACAGGGTAACACTGAAGCTTTCTTT,CASSESRWGQGNTEAFF
TRBV2,TRBJ1-6,NA,NA,TGTGCCAGCAGTGCAGGGTATAATTCACCCCTCCACTTT,CASSAGYNSPLHF
TRBV7-9,TRBJ2-7,once,TRBD2,TGTGCCGGAAAAGCGGGGGGTTCCTACGAGCAGTACTTC,CAGKAGGSYEQYF
TRBV12-3/TRBV12-4,TRBJ2-7,NA,TRBD1,TGTGCCAGCACCCTACACAGGGGCGAGCAGTACTTC,CASTLHRGEQYF
TRBV5-1,TRBJ2-1,NA,TRBD2,TGCGCCAGCGGCGGGGGGTCCTACAATGAGCAGTTCTTC,CASGGGSYNEQFF
TRBV30,TRBJ1-4,NA,NA,TGTGCCTGGGACGCGTTAGGGGATGAAAAACTGTTTTTT,CAWDALGDEKLFF
TRBV6-4,TRBJ2-1,NA,TRBD2,TGTGCCAGCAGTGAGGGGACTAGCGGGAATGAGCAGTTCTTC,CASSEGTSGNEQFF
TRBV28,TRBJ1-5,NA,TRBD1,TGTGCCAGTTACAGGGGTGGCAATCAGCCCCAGCATTTT,CASYRGGNQPQHF
TRBV7-2,TRBJ1-2,NA,NA,TGTGCCGAGAGCGGACCTGACTATGGCTACACCTTC,CAESGPDYGYTF
TRBV13,TRBJ1-1,once,NA,TGTGCCAGCAGCCCCGAGGGGGGGTTAGCTTTCTTT,CASSPEGGLAFF
TRBV7-8,TRBJ1-4,NA,NA,TGTGCCAGCAGCTTAGTGACGGGGGGTGAAAAACTGTTTTTT,CASSLVTGGEKLFF
TRBV19,TRBJ2-3,NA,NA,TGTGCCAGTAGTTCTCGACAGCGTCTCACAGATACGCAGTATTTT,CASSSRQRLTDTQYF